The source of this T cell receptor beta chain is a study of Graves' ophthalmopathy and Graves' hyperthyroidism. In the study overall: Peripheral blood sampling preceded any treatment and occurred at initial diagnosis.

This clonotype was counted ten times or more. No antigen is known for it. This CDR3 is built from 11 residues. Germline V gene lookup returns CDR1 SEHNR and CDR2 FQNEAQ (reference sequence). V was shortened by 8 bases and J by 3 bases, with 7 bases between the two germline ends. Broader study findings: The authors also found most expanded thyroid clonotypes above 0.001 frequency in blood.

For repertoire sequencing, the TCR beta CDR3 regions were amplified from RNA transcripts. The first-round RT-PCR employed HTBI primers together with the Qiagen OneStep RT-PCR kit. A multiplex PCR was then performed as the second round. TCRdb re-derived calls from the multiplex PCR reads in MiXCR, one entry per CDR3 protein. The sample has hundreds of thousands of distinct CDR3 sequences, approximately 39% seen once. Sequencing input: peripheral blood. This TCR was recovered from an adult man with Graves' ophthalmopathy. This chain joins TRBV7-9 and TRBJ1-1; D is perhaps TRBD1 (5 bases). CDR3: CASGGDTEAFF. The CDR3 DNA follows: TGTGCCAGCGGGGGGGACACTGAAGCTTTCTTT.